This T cell receptor (beta chain) was obtained from a study of shared clonotypes between healthy human individuals. Study summary: Each donor's CD8 memory used one plate, CD8 naive two, each CD4 subset three. General observations from the study: Generation probabilities were higher for clonotypes shared across all four sorted-subset donors than for unshared ones.

Naive CD8 cells comprised CD45RO-negative, CCR7-positively selected cells, excluding terminally differentiated effector memory CD45RA+ cells. As concerns this clone: Its antigen is unidentified.

Deep level was the assay's run setting. Per sorted-subset replicate PCR, input was 200 to 250 ng DNA, representing roughly 28,000 T cell genomes. TCRdb's table, derived via immunoSEQ multiplex PCR, lists solely in-frame clones and lacks some. The sample shows approximately 740,000 clones, 92% of them seen only once. The CDR3 runs 12 residues. Trimming shortened V by 4 bases and J by 3 bases, and 7 bases separated the two germline ends. Germline loops: CDR1 MDHEN, CDR2 SYDVKM. The rearrangement links TRBV28 to TRBJ2-7; D perhaps matches TRBD2 (5 bases). The specimen sequenced was naive CD8+ T cells sorted from blood. The clonotype originates from a young man in good health. The CDR3 DNA reads as TGTGCCAGCAGTTCTAGCCTCTACGAGCAGTACTTC. It translates to CASSSSLYEQYF.